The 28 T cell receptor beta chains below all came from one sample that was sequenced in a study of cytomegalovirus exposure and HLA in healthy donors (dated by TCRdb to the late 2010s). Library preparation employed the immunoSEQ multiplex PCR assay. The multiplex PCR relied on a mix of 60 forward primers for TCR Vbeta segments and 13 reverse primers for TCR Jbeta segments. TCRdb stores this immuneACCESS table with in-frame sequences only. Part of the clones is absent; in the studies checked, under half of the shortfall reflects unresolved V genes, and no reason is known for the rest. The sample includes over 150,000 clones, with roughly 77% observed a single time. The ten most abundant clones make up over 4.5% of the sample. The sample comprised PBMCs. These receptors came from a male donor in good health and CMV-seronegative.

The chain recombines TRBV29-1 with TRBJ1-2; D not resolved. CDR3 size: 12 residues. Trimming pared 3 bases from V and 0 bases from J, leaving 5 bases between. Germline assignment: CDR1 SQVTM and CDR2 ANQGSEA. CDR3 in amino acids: CSVDGANYGYTF. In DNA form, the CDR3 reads TGCAGCGTTGATGGAGCTAACTATGGCTACACCTTC.

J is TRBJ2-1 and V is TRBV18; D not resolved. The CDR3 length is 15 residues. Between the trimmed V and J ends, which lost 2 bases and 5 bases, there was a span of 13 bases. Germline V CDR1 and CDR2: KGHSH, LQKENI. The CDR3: CASSPRSSRDNEQFF. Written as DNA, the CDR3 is TGTGCCAGCTCACCAAGGAGTAGCCGAGACAATGAGCAGTTCTTC.

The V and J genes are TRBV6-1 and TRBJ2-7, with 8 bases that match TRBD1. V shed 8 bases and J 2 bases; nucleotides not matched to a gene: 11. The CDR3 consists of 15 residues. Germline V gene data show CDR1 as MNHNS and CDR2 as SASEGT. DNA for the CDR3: TGTGCCAGCGAAAGTTGGACAGGGAACCCCTACGAGCAGTACTTC. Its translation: CASESWTGNPYEQYF.

The CDR3 sequence: CASSQDELINYGYTF. CDR3 coding DNA: TGTGCCAGCAGCCAAGACGAACTTATTAACTATGGCTACACCTTC. The chain links TRBV4-2 to TRBJ1-2; D gene unclear. Trimming removed 0 bases from V and 1 base from J, with 9 bases in between. The length of the CDR3 is 15 residues. The germline V gene has CDR1 LGHNA and CDR2 YNFKEQ.

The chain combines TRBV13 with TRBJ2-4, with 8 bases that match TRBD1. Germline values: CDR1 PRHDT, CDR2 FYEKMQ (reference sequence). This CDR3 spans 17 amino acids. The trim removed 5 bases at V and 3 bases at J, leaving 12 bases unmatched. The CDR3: CASSGPRGRRDKNIQYF. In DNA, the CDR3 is TGTGCCAGCAGCGGACCCAGGGGGCGCCGGGACAAAAACATTCAGTACTTC. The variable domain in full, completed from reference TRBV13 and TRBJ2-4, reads AAGVIQSPRHLIKEKRETATLKCYPIPRHDTVYWYQQGPGQDPQFLISFYEKMQSDKGSIPDRFSAQQFSDYHSELNMSSLELGDSALYFCASSGPRGRRDKNIQYFGAGTRLSVL.

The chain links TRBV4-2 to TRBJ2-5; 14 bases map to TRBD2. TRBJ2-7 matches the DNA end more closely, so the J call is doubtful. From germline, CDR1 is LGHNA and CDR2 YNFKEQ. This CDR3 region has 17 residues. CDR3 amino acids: CASSQDLTSGRAYEQYF. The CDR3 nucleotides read TGTGCCAGCAGCCAAGATTTGACTAGCGGGAGGGCCTACGAGCAGTACTTC.

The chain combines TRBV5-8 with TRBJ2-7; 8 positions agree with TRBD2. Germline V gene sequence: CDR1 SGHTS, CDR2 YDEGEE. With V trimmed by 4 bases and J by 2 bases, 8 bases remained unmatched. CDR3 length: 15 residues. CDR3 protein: CASSRTGTRTYEQYF. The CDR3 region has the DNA TGTGCCAGCAGCCGGACCGGGACTAGGACCTACGAGCAGTACTTC.

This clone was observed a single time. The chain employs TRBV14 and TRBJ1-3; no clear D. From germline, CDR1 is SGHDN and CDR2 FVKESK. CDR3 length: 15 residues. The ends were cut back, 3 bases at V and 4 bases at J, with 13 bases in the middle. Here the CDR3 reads CASSHGYAGGNTIYF. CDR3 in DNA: TGTGCCAGCAGCCACGGTTATGCGGGGGGAAACACCATATATTTT.

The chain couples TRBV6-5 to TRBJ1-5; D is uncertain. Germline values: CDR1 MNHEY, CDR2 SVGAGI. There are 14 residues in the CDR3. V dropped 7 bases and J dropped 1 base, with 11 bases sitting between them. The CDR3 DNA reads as TGTGCCAGCAAGGCGGCGTGGAGCAATCAGCCCCAGCATTTT. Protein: CASKAAWSNQPQHF.

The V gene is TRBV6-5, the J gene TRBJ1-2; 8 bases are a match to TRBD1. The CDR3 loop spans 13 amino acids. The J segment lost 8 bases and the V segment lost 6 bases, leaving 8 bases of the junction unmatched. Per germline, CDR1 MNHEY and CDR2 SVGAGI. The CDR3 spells CASRPSRDRGYTF. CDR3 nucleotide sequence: TGTGCCAGCAGACCCTCCAGGGACAGGGGCTACACCTTC.

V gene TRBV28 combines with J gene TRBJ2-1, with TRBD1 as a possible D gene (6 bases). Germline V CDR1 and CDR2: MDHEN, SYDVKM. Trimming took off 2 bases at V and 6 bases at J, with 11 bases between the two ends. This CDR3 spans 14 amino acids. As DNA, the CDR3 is TGTGCCAGCAGTTTAGGTGGGACACGCAATGAGCAGTTCTTC. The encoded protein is CASSLGGTRNEQFF.

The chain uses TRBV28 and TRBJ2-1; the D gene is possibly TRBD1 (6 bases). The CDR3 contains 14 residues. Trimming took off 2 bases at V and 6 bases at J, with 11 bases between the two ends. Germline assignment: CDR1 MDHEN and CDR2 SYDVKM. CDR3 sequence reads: CASSLKIRGNEQFF. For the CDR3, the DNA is TGTGCCAGCAGTTTAAAGATCAGGGGCAATGAGCAGTTCTTC. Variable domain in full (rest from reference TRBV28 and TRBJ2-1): DVKVTQSSRYLVKRTGEKVFLECVQDMDHENMFWYRQDPGLGLRLIYFSYDVKMKEKGDIPEGYSVSREKKERFSLILESASTNQTSMYLCASSLKIRGNEQFFGPGTRLTVL.

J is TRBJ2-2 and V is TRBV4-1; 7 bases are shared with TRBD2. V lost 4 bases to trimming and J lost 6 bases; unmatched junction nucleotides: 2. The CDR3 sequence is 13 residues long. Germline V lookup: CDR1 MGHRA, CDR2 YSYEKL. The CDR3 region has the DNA TGCGCCAGCAGCCCCCGGGAGGCCGGGGAGCTGTTTTTT. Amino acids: CASSPREAGELFF.

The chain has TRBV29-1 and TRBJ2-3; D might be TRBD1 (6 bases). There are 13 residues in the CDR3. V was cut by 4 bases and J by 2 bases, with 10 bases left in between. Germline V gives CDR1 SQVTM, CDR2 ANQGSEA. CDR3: CSVVAGDTDTQYF. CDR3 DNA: TGCAGCGTTGTGGCAGGGGACACAGATACGCAGTATTTT.

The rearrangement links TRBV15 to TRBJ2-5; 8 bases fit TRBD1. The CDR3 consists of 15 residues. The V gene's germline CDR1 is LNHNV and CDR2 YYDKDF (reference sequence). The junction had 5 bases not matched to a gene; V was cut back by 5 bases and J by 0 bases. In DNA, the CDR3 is TGTGCCACCAGCGGTAACAGGGGGTACCAAGAGACCCAGTACTTC. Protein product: CATSGNRGYQETQYF.

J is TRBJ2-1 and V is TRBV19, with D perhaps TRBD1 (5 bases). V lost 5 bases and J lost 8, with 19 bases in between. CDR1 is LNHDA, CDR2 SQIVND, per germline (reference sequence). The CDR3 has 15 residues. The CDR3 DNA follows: TGTGCCAGTAGTGTAAGTGACAGCTATTACGATGAGCAGTTCTTC. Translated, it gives CASSVSDSYYDEQFF.

The CDR3 reads CASSLGGGVETQYF. The CDR3 DNA reads as TGTGCCAGCAGCTTGGGGGGAGGGGTAGAGACCCAGTACTTC. The V and J genes are TRBV7-2 and TRBJ2-5; TRBD2 matches at 7 bases. The V and J ends lost 3 bases and 4 bases, in that order; junction bases with no gene match: 5. Germline V CDR1 and CDR2: SGHTA, FQGNSA. The CDR3 covers 14 residues.

DNA of the CDR3: TGCGCCAGCAGTGAGGTTAGGGGGTTTAACACTGAAGCTTTCTTT. This translates into CASSEVRGFNTEAFF. The rearrangement uses TRBV10-1 and TRBJ1-1; TRBD1 is a possible D gene (6 bases). The CDR3 runs to 15 residues. V gave up 2 bases and J gave up 2 bases, with 12 bases separating them. Germline V gene sequence: CDR1 WNHNN, CDR2 SYGVQD (reference sequence).

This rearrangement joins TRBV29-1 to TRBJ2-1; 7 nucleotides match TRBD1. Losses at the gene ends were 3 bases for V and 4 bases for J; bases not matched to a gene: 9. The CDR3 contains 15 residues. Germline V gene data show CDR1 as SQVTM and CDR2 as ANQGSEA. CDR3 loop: CSVEETGTVYNEQFF. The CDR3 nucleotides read TGCAGCGTTGAGGAGACCGGGACAGTTTACAATGAGCAGTTCTTC.

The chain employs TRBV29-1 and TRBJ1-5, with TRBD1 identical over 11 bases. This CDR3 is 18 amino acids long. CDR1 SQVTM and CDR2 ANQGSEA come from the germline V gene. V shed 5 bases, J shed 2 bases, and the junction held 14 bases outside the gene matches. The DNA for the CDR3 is TGCAGCGTTATTGTCGGACAGGGACAGGGGGAGGGCAATCAGCCCCAGCATTTT. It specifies CSVIVGQGQGEGNQPQHF.

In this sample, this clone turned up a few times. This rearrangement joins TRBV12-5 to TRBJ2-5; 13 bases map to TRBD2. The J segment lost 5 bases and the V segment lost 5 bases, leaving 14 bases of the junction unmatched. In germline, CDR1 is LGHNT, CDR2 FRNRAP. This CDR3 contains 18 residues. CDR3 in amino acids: CASGPAGTSGIYGETQYF. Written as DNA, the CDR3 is TGTGCTAGTGGTCCCGCCGGGACTAGCGGGATCTATGGGGAGACCCAGTACTTC.

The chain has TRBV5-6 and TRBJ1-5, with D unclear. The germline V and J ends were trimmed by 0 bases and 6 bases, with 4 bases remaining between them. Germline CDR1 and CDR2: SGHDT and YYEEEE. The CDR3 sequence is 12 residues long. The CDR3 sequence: CASSLVGQPQHF. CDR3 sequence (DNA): TGTGCCAGCAGCTTGGTCGGTCAGCCCCAGCATTTT.

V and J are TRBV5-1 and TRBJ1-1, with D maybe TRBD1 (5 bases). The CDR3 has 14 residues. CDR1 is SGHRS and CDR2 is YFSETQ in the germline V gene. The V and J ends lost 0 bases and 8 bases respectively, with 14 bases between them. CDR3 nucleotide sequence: TGCGCCAGCAGCTTGGTAGGGGCAGCCCGAGAAGCTTTCTTT. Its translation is CASSLVGAAREAFF.

CDR3 coding DNA: TGTGCCAGCATTGGGACAGGCTCCTACGAGCAGTACTTC. Protein sequence: CASIGTGSYEQYF. The chain recombines TRBV2 with TRBJ2-7, with 8 nucleotides matching TRBD1. Germline V gene data show CDR1 as SNHLY and CDR2 as FYNNEI. V trimming: 7 bases; J trimming: 0 bases; junction bases outside the gene matches: 2. CDR3 length equals 13 residues.

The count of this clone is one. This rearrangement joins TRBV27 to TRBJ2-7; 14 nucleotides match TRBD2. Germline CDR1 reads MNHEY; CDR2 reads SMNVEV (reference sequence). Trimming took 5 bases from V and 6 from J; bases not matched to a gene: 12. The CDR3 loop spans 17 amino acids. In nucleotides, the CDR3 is TGTGCCAGCAGTACAGGGACTAGCGGGAGCGAGAGGGGCGAGCAGTACTTC. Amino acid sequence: CASSTGTSGSERGEQYF.

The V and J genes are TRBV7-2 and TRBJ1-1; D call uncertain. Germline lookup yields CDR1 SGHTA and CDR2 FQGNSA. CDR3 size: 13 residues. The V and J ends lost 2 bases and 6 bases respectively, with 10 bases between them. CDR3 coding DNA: TGTGCCAGCAGCTTATTGTATCGCGCTGAAGCTTTCTTT. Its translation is CASSLLYRAEAFF. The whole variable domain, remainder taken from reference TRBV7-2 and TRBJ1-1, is GAGVSQSPSNKVTEKGKDVELRCDPISGHTALYWYRQSLGQGLEFLIYFQGNSAPDKSGLPSDRFSAERTGGSVSTLTIQRTQQEDSAVYLCASSLLYRAEAFFGQGTRLTVV.

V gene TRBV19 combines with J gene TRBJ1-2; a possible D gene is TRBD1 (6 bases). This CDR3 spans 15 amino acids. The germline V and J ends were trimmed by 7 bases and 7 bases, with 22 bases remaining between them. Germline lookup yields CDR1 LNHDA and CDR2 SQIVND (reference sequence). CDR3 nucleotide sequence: TGTGCCAGTAATCACCAACAGGGATTCTCAGGTGGCTACACCTTC. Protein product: CASNHQQGFSGGYTF.

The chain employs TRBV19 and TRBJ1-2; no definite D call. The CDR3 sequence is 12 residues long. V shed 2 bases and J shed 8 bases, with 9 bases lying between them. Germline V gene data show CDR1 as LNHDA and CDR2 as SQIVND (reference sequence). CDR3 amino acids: CASSIWARGYTF. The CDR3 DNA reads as TGTGCCAGTAGTATATGGGCACGAGGCTACACCTTC. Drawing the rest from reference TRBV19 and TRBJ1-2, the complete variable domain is DGGITQSPKYLFRKEGQNVTLSCEQNLNHDAMYWYRQDPGQGLRLIYYSQIVNDFQKGDIAEGYSVSREKKESFPLTVTSAQKNPTAFYLCASSIWARGYTFGSGTRLTVV.